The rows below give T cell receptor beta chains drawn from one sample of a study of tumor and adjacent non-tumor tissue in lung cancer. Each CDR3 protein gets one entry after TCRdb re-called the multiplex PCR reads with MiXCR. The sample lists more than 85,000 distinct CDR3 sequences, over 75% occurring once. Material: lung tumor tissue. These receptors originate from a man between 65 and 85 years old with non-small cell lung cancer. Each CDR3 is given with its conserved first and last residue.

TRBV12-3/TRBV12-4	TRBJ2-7	CISSLWDRVYEQYF
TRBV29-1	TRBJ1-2	CSAGQGPLRYGSTF
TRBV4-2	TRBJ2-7	CTSSQGYSVQYF
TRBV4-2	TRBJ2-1	CASSQVNRSNKQFF
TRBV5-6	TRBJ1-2	CASSLVLGVGRDYGYTF
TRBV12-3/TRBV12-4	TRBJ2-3	CASSFSRGLDTQYF
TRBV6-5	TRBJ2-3	CTSSYSPGSSTDTQYF
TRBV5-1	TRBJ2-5	CASSWRTGRLQETLYF
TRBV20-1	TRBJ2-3	CSARNRLAESTDTQYF
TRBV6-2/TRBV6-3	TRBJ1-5	CASSYSIGSTRASNQPQHF
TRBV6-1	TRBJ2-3	CASSELAGDGGTDTQCF
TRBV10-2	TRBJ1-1	CASTVEHTEAFF
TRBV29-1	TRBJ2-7	CSVDKRRSRPYEQYF
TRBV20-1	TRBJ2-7	CSASAVFEQYF
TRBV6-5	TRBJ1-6	CASKSTGGSYNSPLHF
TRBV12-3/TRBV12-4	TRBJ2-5	CASRPGQGSTHYF
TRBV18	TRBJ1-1	CASSPRMKGGVYTEAFF
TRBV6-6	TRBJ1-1	CASSVGLLNTEALF
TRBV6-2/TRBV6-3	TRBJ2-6	CASSHGEVSGVNVLTF
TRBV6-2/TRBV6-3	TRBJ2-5	CASSYDEGVETQYF
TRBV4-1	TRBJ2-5	CASSQESTGVSKIQYF
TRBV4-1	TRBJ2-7	CASSQAGQSYEQYF
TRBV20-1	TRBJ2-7	CSAGTSGSLGYEQYF
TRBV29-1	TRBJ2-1	CSLLARGRGNEQFF
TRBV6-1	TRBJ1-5	CASSRDRGQPQHF
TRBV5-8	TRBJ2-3	CASSSSGGADTQYF
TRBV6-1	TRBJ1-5	CVSSAKSDSNQRQHF
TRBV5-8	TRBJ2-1	CASTLLNLDELFF
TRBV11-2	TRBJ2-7	CSSSPPAGTPTYEQYF
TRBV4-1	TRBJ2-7	CANNQESRQTYEQYF
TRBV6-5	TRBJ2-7	CASSNSGPRGYEQYF
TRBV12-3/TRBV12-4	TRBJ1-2	CASSPFSVANYGYTF